This T cell receptor beta chain was sequenced in a study of blood T cell repertoires in COVID-19. This CDR3 spans 16 amino acids. V was clipped by 3 bases and J by 2 bases, with 15 bases between them. Germline CDR1 SGHRS, CDR2 YFSETQ. Assay: immunoSEQ multiplex PCR; the TCRdb copy retains only in-frame clones and omits some. Among approximately 50,000 clones listed, roughly 87% were seen once. Sequencing was carried out using peripheral blood. The TCR sequence derives from a woman at least 80 years old with acute or convalescent COVID-19. The chain carries TRBV5-1 and TRBJ2-1; possibly TRBD2 for D (7 bases). The CDR3 bases are TGCGCCAGCAGCTCCACGGGGGCGGGGGCCTACAATGAGCAGTTCTTC. Translation gives CASSSTGAGAYNEQFF.